This T cell receptor (beta chain) appears in the sequencing data of a study of shared clonotypes between healthy human individuals. This CDR3 contains 13 residues. Trimming left V 4 bases short and J 5 bases short, with 10 bases between. CDR1 is SGHDT, CDR2 YYEEEE, per germline. The protocol was immunoSEQ multiplex PCR, while the TCRdb copy is restricted to in-frame clones and leaves out a portion. The sample carries more than 2,000,000 clones, just over 90% recorded once. The V and J genes are TRBV5-6 and TRBJ2-1; perhaps D is TRBD1 or TRBD2 (5 bases each). The clonotype originates from a man aged 18 to 35 in good health. Some clones in this sample may be carry-over from other donors' samples. The sequenced sample was naive CD4+ T cells from PBMCs. The subset denotes: CD45RA+ positively selected. DNA for the CDR3: TGTGCCAGCAGCGGGGGACCAAACAATGAGCAGTTCTTC. This translates into CASSGGPNNEQFF.